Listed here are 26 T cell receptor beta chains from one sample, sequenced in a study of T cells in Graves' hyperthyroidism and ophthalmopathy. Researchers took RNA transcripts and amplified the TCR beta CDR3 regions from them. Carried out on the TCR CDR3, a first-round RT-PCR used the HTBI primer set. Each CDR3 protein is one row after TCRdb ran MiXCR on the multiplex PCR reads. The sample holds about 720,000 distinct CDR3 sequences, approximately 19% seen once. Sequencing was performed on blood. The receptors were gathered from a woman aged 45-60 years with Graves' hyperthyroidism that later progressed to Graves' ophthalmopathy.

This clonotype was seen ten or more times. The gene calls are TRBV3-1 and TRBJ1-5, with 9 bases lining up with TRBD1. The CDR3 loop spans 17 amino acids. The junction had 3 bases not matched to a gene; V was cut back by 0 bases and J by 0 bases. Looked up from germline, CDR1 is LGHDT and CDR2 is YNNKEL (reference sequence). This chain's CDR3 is CASSQDWTGVSNQPQHF. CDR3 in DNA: TGTGCCAGCAGCCAAGACTGGACAGGGGTTAGCAATCAGCCCCAGCATTTT.

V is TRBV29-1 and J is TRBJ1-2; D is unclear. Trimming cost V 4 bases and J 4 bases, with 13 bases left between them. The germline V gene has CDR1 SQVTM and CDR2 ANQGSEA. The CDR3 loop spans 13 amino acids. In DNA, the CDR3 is TGCAGCGTTGTTAGGTTATCTCGCTATGGCTACACCTTC. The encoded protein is CSVVRLSRYGYTF.

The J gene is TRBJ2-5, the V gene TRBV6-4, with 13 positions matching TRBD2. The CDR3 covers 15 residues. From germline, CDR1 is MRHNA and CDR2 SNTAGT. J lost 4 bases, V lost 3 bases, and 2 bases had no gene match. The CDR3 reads CASSETSGGLETQYF. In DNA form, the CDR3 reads TGTGCCAGCAGTGAGACTAGCGGGGGGCTAGAGACCCAGTACTTC.

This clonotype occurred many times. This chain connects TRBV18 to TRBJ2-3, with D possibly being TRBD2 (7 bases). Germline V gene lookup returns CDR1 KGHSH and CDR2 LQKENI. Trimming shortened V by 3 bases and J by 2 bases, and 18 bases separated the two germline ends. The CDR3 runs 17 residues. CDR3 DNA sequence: TGTGCCAGCTCACCGTCCGGCGGGGGCACCCCCACAGATACGCAGTATTTT. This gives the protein CASSPSGGGTPTDTQYF.

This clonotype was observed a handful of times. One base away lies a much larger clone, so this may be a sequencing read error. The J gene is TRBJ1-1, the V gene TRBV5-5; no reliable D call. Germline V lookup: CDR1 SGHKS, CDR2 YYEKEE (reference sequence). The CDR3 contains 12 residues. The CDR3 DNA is TGTGCCGGCAGCTATGAAAACACTGAAGCTTTCTTT. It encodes CAGSYENTEAFF.

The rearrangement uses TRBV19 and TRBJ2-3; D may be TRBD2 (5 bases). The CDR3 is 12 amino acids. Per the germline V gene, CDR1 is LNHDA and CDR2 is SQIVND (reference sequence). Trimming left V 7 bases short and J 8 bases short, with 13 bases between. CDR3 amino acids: CASNFISGTQYF. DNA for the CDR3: TGTGCCAGTAACTTTATCAGCGGTACGCAGTATTTT.

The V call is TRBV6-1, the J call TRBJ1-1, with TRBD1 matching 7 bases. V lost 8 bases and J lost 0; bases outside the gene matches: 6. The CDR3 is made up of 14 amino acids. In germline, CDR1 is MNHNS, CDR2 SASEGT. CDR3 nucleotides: TGTGCCAGCCGGAAGACAGGGTTGAACACTGAAGCTTTCTTT. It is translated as CASRKTGLNTEAFF.

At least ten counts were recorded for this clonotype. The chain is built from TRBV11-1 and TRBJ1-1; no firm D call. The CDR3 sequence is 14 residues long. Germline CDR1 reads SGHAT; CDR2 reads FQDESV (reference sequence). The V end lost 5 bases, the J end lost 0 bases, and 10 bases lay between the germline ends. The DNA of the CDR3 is TGTGCCAGCAGCCCCCGGACGTTGAACACTGAAGCTTTCTTT. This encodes CASSPRTLNTEAFF.

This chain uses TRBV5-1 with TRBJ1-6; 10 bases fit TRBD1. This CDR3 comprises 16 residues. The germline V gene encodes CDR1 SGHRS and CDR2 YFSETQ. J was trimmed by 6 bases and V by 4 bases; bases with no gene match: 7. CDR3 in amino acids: CASSHRDRGGNSPLHF. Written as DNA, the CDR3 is TGCGCCAGCAGCCACCGGGACAGGGGAGGTAATTCACCCCTCCACTTT.

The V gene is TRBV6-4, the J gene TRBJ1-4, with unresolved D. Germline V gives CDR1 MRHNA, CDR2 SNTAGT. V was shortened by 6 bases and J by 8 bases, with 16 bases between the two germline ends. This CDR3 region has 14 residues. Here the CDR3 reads CASSVSSFGEKLFF. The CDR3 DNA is TGTGCCAGCAGCGTAAGCTCCTTCGGGGAAAAACTGTTTTTT.

CDR3 bases: TGTGCCAGCAGAGACAGGGGGCGTGTTAGTGAAAAACTGTTTTTT. As protein: CASRDRGRVSEKLFF. The chain combines TRBV6-1 with TRBJ1-4; 10 bases fit TRBD1. V was clipped by 6 bases and J by 7 bases; unmatched bases: 8. In germline, CDR1 is MNHNS, CDR2 SASEGT. The CDR3 runs to 15 residues.

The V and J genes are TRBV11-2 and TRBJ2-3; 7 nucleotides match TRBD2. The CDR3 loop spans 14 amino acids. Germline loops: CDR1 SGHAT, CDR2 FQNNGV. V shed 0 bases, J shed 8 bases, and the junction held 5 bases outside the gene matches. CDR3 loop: CASSLDGRGGTQYF. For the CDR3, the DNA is TGTGCCAGCAGCTTAGATGGGCGCGGGGGTACGCAGTATTTT.

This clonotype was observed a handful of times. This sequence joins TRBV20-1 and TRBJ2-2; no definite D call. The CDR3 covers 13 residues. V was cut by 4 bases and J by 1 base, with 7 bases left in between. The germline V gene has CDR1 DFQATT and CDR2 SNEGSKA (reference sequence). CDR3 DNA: TGCAGTGCTATAAGGGAGAACACCGGGGAGCTGTTTTTT. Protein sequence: CSAIRENTGELFF.

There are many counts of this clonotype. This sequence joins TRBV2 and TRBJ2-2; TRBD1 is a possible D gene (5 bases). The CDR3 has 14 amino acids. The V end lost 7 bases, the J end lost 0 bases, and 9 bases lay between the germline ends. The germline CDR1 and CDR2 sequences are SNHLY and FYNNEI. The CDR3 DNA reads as TGTGCCAGCATCAAGGGGACGAACACCGGGGAGCTGTTTTTT. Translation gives CASIKGTNTGELFF.

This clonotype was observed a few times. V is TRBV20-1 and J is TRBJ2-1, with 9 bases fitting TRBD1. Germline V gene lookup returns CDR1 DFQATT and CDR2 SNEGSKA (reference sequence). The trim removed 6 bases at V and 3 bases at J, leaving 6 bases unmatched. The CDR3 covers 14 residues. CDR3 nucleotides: TGCAGTGCCACCGGGACAGGGTTCTACAATGAGCAGTTCTTC. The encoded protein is CSATGTGFYNEQFF.

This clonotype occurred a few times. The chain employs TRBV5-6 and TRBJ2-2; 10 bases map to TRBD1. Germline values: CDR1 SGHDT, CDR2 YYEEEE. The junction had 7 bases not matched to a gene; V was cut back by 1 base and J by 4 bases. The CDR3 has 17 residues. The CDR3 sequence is CASSLLRQGAFTGELFF. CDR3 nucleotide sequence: TGTGCCAGCAGCTTGCTCCGACAGGGGGCTTTCACCGGGGAGCTGTTTTTT. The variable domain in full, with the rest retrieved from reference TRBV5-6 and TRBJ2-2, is DAGVTQSPTHLIKTRGQQVTLRCSPKSGHDTVSWYQQALGQGPQFIFQYYEEEERQRGNFPDRFSGHQFPNYSSELNVNALLLGDSALYLCASSLLRQGAFTGELFFGEGSRLTVL.

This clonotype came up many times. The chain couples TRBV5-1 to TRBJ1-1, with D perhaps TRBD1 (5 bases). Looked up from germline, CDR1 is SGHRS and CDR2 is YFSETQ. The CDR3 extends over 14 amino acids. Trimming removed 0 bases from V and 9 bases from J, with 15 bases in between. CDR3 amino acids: CASSLAEGVSQAFF. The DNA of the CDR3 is TGCGCCAGCAGCTTGGCGGAAGGGGTTAGTCAAGCTTTCTTT.

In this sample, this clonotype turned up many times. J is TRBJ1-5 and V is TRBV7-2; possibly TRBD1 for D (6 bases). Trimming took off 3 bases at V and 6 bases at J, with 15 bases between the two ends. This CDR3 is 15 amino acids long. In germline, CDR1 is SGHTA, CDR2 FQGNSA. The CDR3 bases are TGTGCCAGCAGCTTCCACGCGACAGGACCTCAGCCCCAGCATTTT. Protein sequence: CASSFHATGPQPQHF.

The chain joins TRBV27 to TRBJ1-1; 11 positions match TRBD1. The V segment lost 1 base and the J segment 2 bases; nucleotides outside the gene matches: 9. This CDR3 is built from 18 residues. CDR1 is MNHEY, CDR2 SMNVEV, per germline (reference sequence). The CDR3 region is CASSLYGQGALGNTEAFF. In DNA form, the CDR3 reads TGTGCCAGCAGTTTATATGGACAGGGGGCGCTCGGAAACACTGAAGCTTTCTTT.

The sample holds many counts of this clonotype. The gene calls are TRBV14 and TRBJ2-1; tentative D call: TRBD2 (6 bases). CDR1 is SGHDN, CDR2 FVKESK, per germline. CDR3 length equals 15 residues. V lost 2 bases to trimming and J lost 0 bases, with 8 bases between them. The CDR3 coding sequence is TGTGCCAGCAGCCAACTAGCGAGCTCCTACAATGAGCAGTTCTTC. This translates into CASSQLASSYNEQFF.

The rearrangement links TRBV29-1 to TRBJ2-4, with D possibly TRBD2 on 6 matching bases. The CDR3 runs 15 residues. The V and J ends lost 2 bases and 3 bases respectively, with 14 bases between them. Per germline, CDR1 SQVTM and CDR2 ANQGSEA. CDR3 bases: TGCAGCGTTGAATCGGGACTCTCCGGCAAAAACATTCAGTACTTC. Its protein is CSVESGLSGKNIQYF.

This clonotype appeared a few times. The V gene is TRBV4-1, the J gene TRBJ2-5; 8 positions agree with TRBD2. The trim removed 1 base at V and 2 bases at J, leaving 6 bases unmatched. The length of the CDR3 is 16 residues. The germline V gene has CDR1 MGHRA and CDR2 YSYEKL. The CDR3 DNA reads TGCGCCAGCAGCCAAGGGCGGGGGGACCTACAAGAGACCCAGTACTTC. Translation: CASSQGRGDLQETQYF.

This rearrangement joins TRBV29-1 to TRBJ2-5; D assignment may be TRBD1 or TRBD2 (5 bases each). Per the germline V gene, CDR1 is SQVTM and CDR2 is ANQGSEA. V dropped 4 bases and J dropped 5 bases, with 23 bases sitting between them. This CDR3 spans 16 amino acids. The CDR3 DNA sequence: TGCAGCGTTGTTTCTGGGACCCCCGGATCGAGGGAGACCCAGTACTTC. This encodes CSVVSGTPGSRETQYF.

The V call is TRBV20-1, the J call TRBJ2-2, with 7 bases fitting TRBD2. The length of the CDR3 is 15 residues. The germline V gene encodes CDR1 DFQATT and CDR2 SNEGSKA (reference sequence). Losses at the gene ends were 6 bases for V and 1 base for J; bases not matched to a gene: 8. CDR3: CSAKLAEVNTGELFF. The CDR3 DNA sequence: TGCAGTGCCAAGCTAGCGGAGGTGAACACCGGGGAGCTGTTTTTT.

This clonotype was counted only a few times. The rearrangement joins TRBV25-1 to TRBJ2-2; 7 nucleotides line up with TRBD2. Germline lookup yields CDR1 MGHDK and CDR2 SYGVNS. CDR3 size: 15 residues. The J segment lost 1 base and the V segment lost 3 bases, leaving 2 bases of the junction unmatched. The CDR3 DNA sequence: TGTGCCAGCAGTGATCCGGGGGGGAACACCGGGGAGCTGTTTTTT. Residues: CASSDPGGNTGELFF.

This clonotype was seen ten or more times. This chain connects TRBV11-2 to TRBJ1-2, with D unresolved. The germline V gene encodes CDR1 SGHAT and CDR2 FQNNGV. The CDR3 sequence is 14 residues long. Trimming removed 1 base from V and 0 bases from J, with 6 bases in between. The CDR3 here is CASSLVGANYGYTF. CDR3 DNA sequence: TGTGCCAGCAGCTTAGTGGGAGCTAACTATGGCTACACCTTC.